Listed here are 11 T cell receptor beta chains from one sample, sequenced in a study of cytomegalovirus exposure and HLA in healthy donors. The PCR used 60 Vbeta and 13 Jbeta primers. Assay used: immunoSEQ multiplex PCR; TCRdb lists only in-frame clones, some missing. Of about 120,000 clones listed, approximately 65% were seen once; the top ten hold 1.5%. Source material: PBMCs. These TCRs come from a man between 18 and 35 years old in good health and CMV-seronegative.

J is TRBJ2-1 and V is TRBV5-1; TRBD1 matches 9 bases. The CDR3 loop spans 13 amino acids. Germline V lookup: CDR1 SGHRS, CDR2 YFSETQ. The V gene end was trimmed by 8 bases and the J gene end by 8 bases; junction bases not matched to a gene: 8. The CDR3 DNA follows: TGCGCCAGTTCGGGACAGGGTCCCCATGAGCAGTTCTTC. It is translated as CASSGQGPHEQFF.

The chain joins TRBV6-5 to TRBJ2-7; 8 nucleotides agree with TRBD1. This CDR3 is built from 12 residues. Germline CDR1 is MNHEY and CDR2 is SVGAGI. CDR3: CSSGQGNYEQYF. The CDR3 DNA reads as TGTTCCTCCGGACAGGGAAACTACGAGCAGTACTTC.

This clone was seen a few times. The chain uses TRBV6-6 and TRBJ1-1, with 8 bases aligning to TRBD1. Unmatched junction bases numbered 16, after V lost 9 bases and J lost 7 bases. CDR3 length equals 15 residues. Germline V gene lookup returns CDR1 MNHNY and CDR2 SVGAGI (reference sequence). CDR3 in amino acids: CASPPTLTGANEAFF. The CDR3 nucleotides are TGTGCCAGTCCTCCCACTTTGACAGGGGCTAATGAAGCTTTCTTT.

This clone occurred a few times. The V and J genes are TRBV6-5 and TRBJ2-7; no reliable D call. The CDR3 extends over 14 amino acids. V was shortened by 0 bases and J by 4 bases, with 10 bases between the two germline ends. Per the germline V gene, CDR1 is MNHEY and CDR2 is SVGAGI. This CDR3 reads CASSYSITDYEQYF. Here the CDR3 DNA reads TGTGCCAGCAGTTACTCGATCACTGATTACGAGCAGTACTTC.

This clone was found a few times. The CDR3 reads CASSLTLRAQPQHF. The CDR3 DNA is TGTGCCAGCAGTTTAACGTTACGAGCCCAGCCCCAGCATTTT. This sequence joins TRBV28 and TRBJ1-5; D gene unclear. V was shortened by 2 bases and J by 7 bases, with 12 bases between the two germline ends. The CDR3 has 14 residues. Per the germline V gene, CDR1 is MDHEN and CDR2 is SYDVKM.

V is TRBV7-2 and J is TRBJ2-1, with no clear D. This CDR3 has 14 amino acids. With 2 bases removed from V and 5 bases from J, the gap between germline ends came to 10 bases. Germline CDR1 and CDR2: SGHTA and FQGNSA. CDR3 amino acids: CASSLRIAHNEQFF. CDR3 nucleotide sequence: TGTGCCAGCAGCTTACGTATAGCCCACAATGAGCAGTTCTTC. Looking up the rest from reference TRBV7-2 and TRBJ2-1 gives the full variable domain: GAGVSQSPSNKVTEKGKDVELRCDPISGHTALYWYRQSLGQGLEFLIYFQGNSAPDKSGLPSDRFSAERTGGSVSTLTIQRTQQEDSAVYLCASSLRIAHNEQFFGPGTRLTVL.

This chain uses TRBV5-1 with TRBJ2-2, with D tentatively TRBD2 (5 bases). V lost 0 bases and J 6 bases, leaving 12 bases between the germline ends. Germline V gene data show CDR1 as SGHRS and CDR2 as YFSETQ. The CDR3 spans 15 residues. CDR3 nucleotides: TGCGCCAGCAGCTTGGATTGGATTAGCGCCGGGGAGCTGTTTTTT. Translating gives CASSLDWISAGELFF.

The chain is built from TRBV6-1 and TRBJ2-5; 10 bases line up with TRBD1. The end of the DNA is better explained by TRBJ2-7, so the J call may be wrong. The CDR3 length is 14 residues. Per the germline V gene, CDR1 is MNHNS and CDR2 is SASEGT. As DNA, the CDR3 is TGTGCCAGCATGAGACAGGGGGCAACCTACGAGCAGTACTTC. This gives the protein CASMRQGATYEQYF.

In this sample, this clone turned up a few times. The V and J genes are TRBV7-2 and TRBJ1-4; D gene uncertain. CDR3 length: 16 residues. Per the germline V gene, CDR1 is SGHTA and CDR2 is FQGNSA. Trimming took off 1 base at V and 8 bases at J, with 17 bases between the two ends. The CDR3 loop reads CASSLEPLRVREKLFF. In DNA form, the CDR3 reads TGTGCCAGCAGCTTAGAACCACTGAGGGTGAGGGAAAAACTGTTTTTT.

The chain has TRBV7-9 and TRBJ2-1; tentatively, D is TRBD1 (6 bases). CDR1 is SEHNR and CDR2 is FQNEAQ in the germline V gene (reference sequence). The germline V and J ends were trimmed by 5 bases and 8 bases, with 16 bases remaining between them. The CDR3 consists of 14 residues. Here the CDR3 DNA reads TGTGCCAGCAGCCGCAGGGGTATAGGAGATGAGCAGTTCTTC. Translation: CASSRRGIGDEQFF.

This clone has just one count. This sequence joins TRBV19 and TRBJ1-1, with D maybe TRBD1 (6 bases). CDR1 and CDR2 from the germline V gene are LNHDA and SQIVND (reference sequence). V gave up 6 bases and J gave up 4 bases, with 12 bases separating them. This CDR3 contains 13 residues. In DNA form, the CDR3 reads TGTGCCAGTAGGACCACAGGGAGCACTGAAGCTTTCTTT. It encodes CASRTTGSTEAFF. Full variable domain (rest looked up from reference TRBV19 and TRBJ1-1): DGGITQSPKYLFRKEGQNVTLSCEQNLNHDAMYWYRQDPGQGLRLIYYSQIVNDFQKGDIAEGYSVSREKKESFPLTVTSAQKNPTAFYLCASRTTGSTEAFFGQGTRLTVV.